A selection of T cell receptor beta chains follows, all from one sample in a study of Graves' ophthalmopathy and Graves' hyperthyroidism. A single record per CDR3 protein comes from TCRdb applying MiXCR to the multiplex PCR reads. The table lists under 350,000 distinct CDR3 sequences, roughly 15% of them singletons. The material sequenced was peripheral blood. Every receptor here comes from an adult man with Graves' ophthalmopathy. Both conserved end residues are part of each CDR3. The D gene is left open where the match is weak. Clone size is not always given. Where it is, it says once, few, many or a class for expanded clones.

d_call j_call v_call clone_size cdr3_nt cdr3_aa
- TRBJ2-7 TRBV20-1 many TGCAGTGCTAGAGCGGCCTACGAGCAGTACTTC CSARAAYEQYF
- TRBJ2-5 TRBV5-4 many TGTGCCAGCAGCTTGGGAGGTTCTGAGACCCAGTACTTC CASSLGGSETQYF
TRBD1 TRBJ1-5 TRBV12-3/TRBV12-4 few TGTGCCAGCAGTCCAACCGCAGGGGGACAGCCCCAGCATTTT CASSPTAGGQPQHF
- TRBJ2-5 TRBV7-9 many TGTGCCAGCAGCTCGTACCAAGAGACCCAGTACTTC CASSSYQETQYF
- TRBJ1-1 TRBV30 many TGTGCCTGGAGTTTGGGTCAACTGAACACTGAAGCTTTCTTT CAWSLGQLNTEAFF
- TRBJ1-2 TRBV13 many TGTGCCAGCAGCTTAGGGGAGGCTCTCATTAACTATGGCTACACCTTC CASSLGEALINYGYTF
- TRBJ2-5 TRBV4-2 many TGTGCCAGCAGCCGCTCGACAGATCAAGAGACCCAGTACTTC CASSRSTDQETQYF
- TRBJ1-2 TRBV7-2 - TGTGCCAGCAGCGCAAGGAAGGGTAGCTATGGCTACACCTTC CASSARKGSYGYTF
- TRBJ2-5 TRBV7-2 many TGTGCCAGCAGCCTCGATGAGCGCGGGGAGACCCAGTACTTC CASSLDERGETQYF
- TRBJ1-5 TRBV12-3/TRBV12-4 many TGTGCCAGCAGTCTAACACCGAATCAGCCCCAGCATTTT CASSLTPNQPQHF
- TRBJ1-1 TRBV6-5 many TGTGCCAGCAGTTCGTCTAGAGGGGGAGACACTGAAGCTTTCTTT CASSSSRGGDTEAFF
- TRBJ2-5 TRBV18 many TGTGCCAGCTCACCAACTAGTAGCCAAGAGACCCAGTACTTC CASSPTSSQETQYF